Following are 17 T cell receptor beta chains from one sample sequenced in a study of breast tumors, draining lymph nodes, adjacent tissues. TCRdb re-derived calls from the multiplex PCR reads in MiXCR, one entry per CDR3 protein. The sample contains 20,000 or so distinct CDR3 sequences, 32% of which appear only once. Material: breast tumor tissue. These receptors were taken from a female donor with breast cancer. Some clones in this sample may be carry-over from other donors' samples.

This clonotype has at least ten counts. The chain recombines TRBV5-6 with TRBJ1-2; a possible D gene is TRBD1 (5 bases). Germline V gene lookup returns CDR1 SGHDT and CDR2 YYEEEE. This CDR3 has 11 amino acids. With 7 bases removed from V and 8 bases from J, the gap between germline ends came to 12 bases. The CDR3 region has the DNA TGTGCCAGCGACCGCCGGGGGGGCTACACCTTC. Amino acids: CASDRRGGYTF.

In its sample, this clonotype ranks as large. V usage is TRBV20-1 and J usage is TRBJ2-7, with TRBD2 matching 14 bases. Germline CDR1 and CDR2: DFQATT and SNEGSKA (reference sequence). This CDR3 contains 16 residues. The V gene end was trimmed by 4 bases and the J gene end by 1 base; junction bases not matched to a gene: 6. The CDR3 spells CSATGTSGSFSYEQYF. CDR3 bases: TGCAGTGCTACCGGGACTAGCGGGAGCTTTTCCTACGAGCAGTACTTC.

This clonotype was detected many times. The CDR3 loop is CASSLYGAGVDTQYF. In DNA form, the CDR3 reads TGTGCCAGCAGCTTGTACGGGGCCGGGGTAGATACGCAGTATTTT. The chain has TRBV5-6 and TRBJ2-3; the D gene could be TRBD1 or TRBD2 (5 bases each). The CDR3 runs 15 residues. Trimming shortened V by 1 base and J by 5 bases, and 14 bases separated the two germline ends. Germline assignment: CDR1 SGHDT and CDR2 YYEEEE.

This clonotype occurred many times. The CDR3 here is CASSYGPFYEQYF. The DNA for the CDR3 is TGTGCCAGCAGCTACGGACCTTTCTACGAGCAGTACTTC. The J gene is TRBJ2-7, the V gene TRBV7-8; no clear D. V was shortened by 4 bases and J by 3 bases, with 10 bases between the two germline ends. Per the germline V gene, CDR1 is SGHVS and CDR2 is FQNEAQ. The CDR3 loop spans 13 amino acids.

This clonotype was counted many times. The chain recombines TRBV10-2 with TRBJ2-7; D may be TRBD1 or TRBD2 (5 bases each). The CDR3 has 13 residues. The germline V gene encodes CDR1 WSHSY and CDR2 SAAADI. Trimming took off 7 bases at V and 0 bases at J, with 10 bases between the two ends. The CDR3 spells CASTGTYSYEQYF. CDR3 sequence (DNA): TGCGCCAGCACTGGGACGTACTCCTACGAGCAGTACTTC.

CDR3 bases: TGCAGTGCTAGTTCGCCTAGCGGGAGCAAGACAGATACGCAGTATTTT. This sequence encodes CSASSPSGSKTDTQYF. The gene calls are TRBV20-1 and TRBJ2-3; the match to TRBD2 covers 10 bases. With 3 bases clipped from V and 3 bases from J, the junction kept 9 bases outside the gene matches. This CDR3 is built from 16 residues. Germline-derived CDR1 and CDR2 are DFQATT and SNEGSKA (reference sequence).

This clonotype was observed many times. V gene TRBV7-6 combines with J gene TRBJ2-7, with D possibly called TRBD1 or TRBD2 (5 bases each). CDR1 and CDR2 (germline): SGHVS, FNYEAQ. V dropped 0 bases and J dropped 2 bases, with 8 bases sitting between them. There are 14 residues in the CDR3. DNA for the CDR3: TGTGCCAGCAGCTTAGCGGGACCAACCTACGAGCAGTACTTC. It yields the protein CASSLAGPTYEQYF.

As to this clonotype: It is likely a read error, because the conserved phenylalanine at the end of the CDR3 is missing. This rearrangement joins TRBV7-3 to TRBJ1-5; D may be TRBD1 (5 bases). CDR1 SGHTA and CDR2 FQGTGA come from the germline V gene. CDR3 length equals 17 residues. CDR3 sequence reads: CSSSLTFRDLVNQPQHV. CDR3 DNA: TGTTCCAGCAGCTTAACGTTTAGGGACTTGGTAAATCAGCCCCAGCATGTT.

This clonotype appeared many times. This rearrangement joins TRBV6-2 or TRBV6-3 to TRBJ2-3; 12 bases line up with TRBD2. The ends lost 2 bases at V and 6 bases at J; junction bases unmatched: 18. Germline CDR1 is MNHEY and CDR2 is SVGEGT. CDR3 length: 20 residues. CDR3 sequence: CASSYRSGSARLAGVDTQYF. In DNA, the CDR3 is TGTGCCAGCAGTTACAGATCGGGCAGCGCCCGACTAGCGGGAGTCGATACGCAGTATTTT.

This clonotype has ten or more counts. The chain has TRBV5-1 and TRBJ2-1; TRBD1 is a possible D gene (5 bases). The CDR3 loop spans 12 amino acids. V shed 5 bases and J shed 6 bases, with 9 bases lying between them. The germline CDR1 and CDR2 sequences are SGHRS and YFSETQ. The CDR3 region is CASRDSANEQFF. CDR3 coding DNA: TGCGCCAGCAGAGACAGCGCCAATGAGCAGTTCTTC. The variable domain in full, with the rest retrieved from reference TRBV5-1 and TRBJ2-1, is KAGVTQTPRYLIKTRGQQVTLSCSPISGHRSVSWYQQTPGQGLQFLFEYFSETQRNKGNFPGRFSGRQFSNSRSEMNVSTLELGDSALYLCASRDSANEQFFGPGTRLTVL.

This clonotype appeared many times. The rearrangement links TRBV20-1 to TRBJ2-1; no reliable D call. The CDR3 loop spans 13 amino acids. V was shortened by 0 bases and J by 9 bases, with 12 bases between the two germline ends. Germline V CDR1 and CDR2: DFQATT, SNEGSKA (reference sequence). CDR3 sequence: CSARDLAFGEQFF. DNA for the CDR3: TGCAGTGCTAGAGACTTGGCCTTCGGTGAGCAGTTCTTC.

As for this clonotype: Sequence at one end of the junction differs from germline and may be a read error. This chain connects TRBV7-9 to TRBJ1-4, with D possibly TRBD1 on 5 matching bases. The CDR3 length is 17 residues. The germline V gene has CDR1 SEHNR and CDR2 FQNEAQ (reference sequence). CDR3 in amino acids: CAGSLRSGTHINEKLFF. CDR3 nucleotides: TGTGCCGGCAGCTTGAGGTCCGGGACGCATATTAATGAAAAACTGTTTTTT.

This clonotype was counted at least ten times. This chain connects TRBV20-1 to TRBJ2-3; D not resolved. V was cut by 5 bases and J by 6 bases, with 9 bases left in between. The CDR3 has 11 amino acids. Germline V lookup: CDR1 DFQATT, CDR2 SNEGSKA (reference sequence). DNA for the CDR3: TGCAGTGCTGTAAATAGGGATACGCAGTATTTT. This encodes CSAVNRDTQYF.

This chain uses TRBV28 with TRBJ2-7; 9 bases are shared with TRBD2. The germline V gene has CDR1 MDHEN and CDR2 SYDVKM. Germline trimming cut 2 bases from V and 5 bases from J; bases unmatched to any gene: 4. There are 14 residues in the CDR3. This chain's CDR3 is CASSLRREGHEQYF. CDR3 nucleotides: TGTGCCAGCAGTTTAAGGCGGGAGGGCCACGAGCAGTACTTC.

This clonotype counts as medium-sized (0.01 to 0.1%). The V gene is TRBV4-1, the J gene TRBJ2-1; 11 bases align to TRBD2. The CDR3 runs to 17 residues. V shed 4 bases, J shed 9 bases, and the junction held 14 bases outside the gene matches. CDR1 is MGHRA and CDR2 is YSYEKL in the germline V gene. CDR3 sequence (DNA): TGCGCCAGCAGCCCGGAACGCCGACTAGCGGGAAGTAGTGAGCAGTTCTTC. Amino acid sequence: CASSPERRLAGSSEQFF.

This clonotype has a count of ten or more. This rearrangement joins TRBV2 to TRBJ2-1, with D perhaps assigned TRBD1 or TRBD2 (5 bases each). Trimming cost V 6 bases and J 10 bases, with 13 bases left between them. CDR1 is SNHLY, CDR2 FYNNEI, per germline. The CDR3 length is 12 residues. CDR3 in amino acids: CASRMGRVEQFF. The CDR3 coding sequence is TGTGCCAGCAGGATGGGACGCGTGGAGCAGTTCTTC.

The chain recombines TRBV20-1 with TRBJ1-6; 12 nucleotides line up with TRBD1. Trimming at V came to 3 bases and at J to 8 bases, leaving 5 bases not matched to a gene. The germline CDR1 and CDR2 sequences are DFQATT and SNEGSKA (reference sequence). This CDR3 has 15 amino acids. The CDR3 reads CSASLGQGAYSPLHF. CDR3 nucleotides: TGCAGTGCTAGCTTGGGACAGGGGGCCTATTCACCCCTCCACTTT.